This T cell receptor beta chain was identified in a study of cytomegalovirus exposure and HLA in healthy donors. The CDR3 sequence is 14 residues long. The V gene lost 5 bases and the J gene lost 4 bases, with 14 bases spanning the gap. CDR1 is SEHNR and CDR2 is FQNEAQ in the germline V gene (reference sequence). This clone appeared once. Antigen unknown. 60 Vbeta and 13 Jbeta primers were used in PCR. Sequenced by immunoSEQ multiplex PCR; TCRdb stores in-frame clones only, minus some. The data contain 170,000 or so clones, around 80% of them singletons. Study-wide results and limits: In terms of immune exposure information, only CMV serostatus was available. A few V segments could not be told apart, such as TRBV6-2 and TRBV6-3, and were left out. Most CMV-associated TCR beta chains appeared HLA-restricted in a later analysis. Most TCR sequences showed up rarely, but some public TCRs showed up in many donors.

The sequence derives from a man aged 25 to 40 in good health and CMV-seropositive. Input material: PBMCs. The chain joins TRBV7-9 to TRBJ1-2; D gene uncertain. Here the CDR3 DNA reads TGTGCCAGCAGCCTAAGATCGGTGTCCTATGGCTACACCTTC. It is translated as CASSLRSVSYGYTF.